This TCR beta chain originates from a study of blood T cell repertoires in COVID-19. This clone was picked up a small number of times. The CDR3 covers 12 residues. The V end lost 5 bases, the J end lost 10 bases, and 14 bases lay between the germline ends. Germline CDR1 and CDR2: PRHDT and FYEKMQ (reference sequence). The assay was immunoSEQ multiplex PCR, and TCRdb's table has in-frame clones only and misses some. The data show 250,000 to 300,000 clones, 70% to 85% seen once. What was sequenced was peripheral blood. This TCR was recovered from a woman older than 75 with acute or convalescent COVID-19. V usage is TRBV13 and J usage is TRBJ1-1; a weak D match, TRBD1 (5 bases). The CDR3 reads CASSPGGLGAFF. As DNA, the CDR3 is TGTGCCAGCAGCCCGGGGGGACTGGGAGCTTTCTTT.